This TCR beta chain was observed in a study of vaccination effects on CD4 cells after COVID-19. Study-level findings and limits: In healthy vaccinees, only 1 of 255 vaccine-induced clones cross-reacted with common cold coronaviruses.

The assay was immunoSEQ multiplex PCR, and TCRdb's table has in-frame clones only and misses some. The sample comprises about 65,000 clones, roughly four fifths of which are singletons, and approximately 3% rests with the top ten. Before any sequencing was done, the ViraFEST assay used viral peptide pools to expand antigen-specific CD4+ T cells. Cultured cells yielded isolated CD4+ T cells after roughly 11 days. Nobody among the vaccine recipients had prior SARS-CoV-2 infection (nucleocapsid antibodies were negative). Cultures received IL-2 medium that replaced half the medium on days 3 and 7. CDR3 length: 13 residues. Trimming took 6 bases from V and 8 from J; bases not matched to a gene: 6. Germline assignment: CDR1 KGHSH and CDR2 LQKENI. Worth noting for this clone: Its antigen remains unidentified.

The TCR sequence derives from a human donor who received a COVID-19 vaccine. The chain carries TRBV18 and TRBJ1-4; the match to TRBD1 covers 7 bases. The sample consisted of CD4+ T cells from PBMCs cultured with HCoV-NL63 spike peptides, taken before COVID-19 vaccination. The CDR3 nucleotides are TGTGCCAGCTCCAGACAGGGTTGGGAAAAACTGTTTTTT. Translation: CASSRQGWEKLFF. Based on the CDR3 plus reference TRBV18 and TRBJ1-4, the full variable domain is NAGVMQNPRHLVRRRGQEARLRCSPMKGHSHVYWYRQLPEEGLKFMVYLQKENIIDESGMPKERFSAEFPKEGPSILRIQQVVRGDSAAYFCASSRQGWEKLFFGSGTQLSVL.